This T cell receptor beta chain was profiled in a study of blood T cell repertoires in COVID-19. Study summary: Collection of acute and convalescent COVID-19 samples took place in the United States, Italy and Spain.

Libraries were prepared by immunoSEQ multiplex PCR; TCRdb keeps only in-frame clonotypes and omits some of them. This table has about 220,000 clones, roughly 85% appearing once. In germline, CDR1 is SGHRS, CDR2 YFSETQ. The CDR3 runs 14 residues. V was shortened by 0 bases and J by 3 bases, with 9 bases between the two germline ends. The specimen sequenced was peripheral blood. This clonotype was obtained from a woman aged 70-85 years with COVID-19, enrolled during active disease. The chain joins TRBV5-1 to TRBJ1-1; D not certain. CDR3 in DNA: TGCGCCAGCAGCTTGGCGGGGTCGGACACTGAAGCTTTCTTT. It codes for CASSLAGSDTEAFF.